The rows below give T cell receptor beta chains drawn from one sample of a study of T cell repertoires in ileal Crohn's disease. The repertoire was sequenced with immunoSEQ multiplex PCR; TCRdb's copy has only in-frame clones and lacks some. This table holds around 6,000 clones, around 79% found once. Sample: ileal tissue. Receptor source: an adult with Crohn's disease. The CDR3 runs from the conserved cysteine through the conserved F or W.

J | V | CDR3
TRBJ2-5 | TRBV5-8 | CASSSSPGVWRMQETQYF
TRBJ2-7 | TRBV18 | CASSRGQGFPYEQYF
TRBJ2-2 | TRBV6-4 | CASRTSETGELFF
TRBJ2-1 | TRBV10-3 | CAISGGLAGWDEQFF
TRBJ2-1 | TRBV7-8 | CASSFETGVLIHNEQFF
TRBJ2-7 | TRBV4-1 | CASSQDWPGGSYEQYF
TRBJ2-1 | TRBV29-1 | CSVDPGGNEQFF
TRBJ1-1 | TRBV5-1 | CASSLAGLAFF
TRBJ1-5 | TRBV5-1 | CASSPTGDQQPQHF
TRBJ1-1 | TRBV14 | CASTRGGPEAFF
TRBJ2-5 | TRBV2 | CASNPGGGVKRPQYF
TRBJ1-1 | TRBV6-6 | CASSYFADRAGTEAFF
TRBJ2-1 | TRBV28 | CASSPWAGSSYNEQFF
TRBJ2-1 | TRBV6-5 | CASRLQGMVNEQFF
TRBJ1-2 | TRBV7-9 | CATQGRTGGNYGYTF